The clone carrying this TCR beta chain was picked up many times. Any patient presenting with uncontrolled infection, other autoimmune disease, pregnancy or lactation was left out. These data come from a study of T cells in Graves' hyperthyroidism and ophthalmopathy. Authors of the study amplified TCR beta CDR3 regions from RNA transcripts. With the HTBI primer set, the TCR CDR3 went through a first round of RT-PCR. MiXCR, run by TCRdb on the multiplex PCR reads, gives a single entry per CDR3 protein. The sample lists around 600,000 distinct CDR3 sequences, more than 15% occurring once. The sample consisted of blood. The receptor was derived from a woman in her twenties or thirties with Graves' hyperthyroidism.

For the CDR3, the DNA is TGCGCCAGCAGCTTCCGGACGGACACCGGGGAGCTGTTTTTT. Translated, it gives CASSFRTDTGELFF. The chain employs TRBV5-1 and TRBJ2-2; D remains unclear. Germline V gene data show CDR1 as SGHRS and CDR2 as YFSETQ. Between the trimmed V and J ends, which lost 2 bases and 3 bases, there was a span of 8 bases. The CDR3 spans 14 residues.